This T cell receptor beta chain was recorded in a study of PD-1 blockade in classical Hodgkin lymphoma. Study-wide results and limits: Compared with healthy donors, newly diagnosed patients reportedly showed lower baseline TCR diversity. The causes of the repertoire differences, possibly disease activity or prior therapy, remain undefined.

Documented time point: newly diagnosed, previously untreated cHL patient sample. The authors compared against newly diagnosed, untreated classical Hodgkin lymphoma PBMCs. This clone has just a few counts. What it binds is unknown. Some clones are missing from TCRdb's copy, which holds only in-frame ones; the method was immunoSEQ multiplex PCR. The sample has about 17,000 clones, more than 80% seen once; the top ten hold 6% to 7.5%. The V gene's germline CDR1 is MDHEN and CDR2 SYDVKM. V dropped 6 bases and J dropped 4 bases, with 10 bases sitting between them. The CDR3 totals 13 residues. This receptor was taken from a human donor with classical Hodgkin lymphoma. The chain combines TRBV28 with TRBJ1-3, with D perhaps matching TRBD1 (6 bases). Sequences were obtained from peripheral blood mononuclear cells (PBMCs). CDR3 loop: CASSYGQGNTIYF. In DNA form, the CDR3 reads TGTGCCAGCAGCTACGGACAGGGAAACACCATATATTTT.